This is a list of T cell receptor beta chains from one sample in a study of T cell clones after liver transplantation. The method was immunoSEQ multiplex PCR; TCRdb's version includes in-frame clones alone and lacks a portion of them. The table lists about 74,000 clones, approximately 80% of them singletons, with roughly 0.54% in the top ten. The material sequenced was CD4+ T cells from blood, taken before liver transplant. The receptors stem from a human donor who received a liver transplant. CDR3s include the opening cysteine and the closing phenylalanine or tryptophan. The order of the fields is clone size, J gene, V gene, D gene, CDR3 DNA, CDR3 protein. D genes are given only for firm matches. The size entry is marked missing in some rows and otherwise reads once, few, many or a size class.

abundance: .
j_gene: TRBJ2-2
v_gene: TRBV9
d_gene: TRBD2
CDR3nt: TGTGCCAGCAGCGTCACACTAGCGGGGGGCGCGAACACCGGGGAGCTGTTTTTT
CDR3aa: CASSVTLAGGANTGELFF

abundance: .
j_gene: TRBJ2-1
v_gene: TRBV28
d_gene: TRBD2
CDR3nt: TGTGCCAGCAGGAGGCGGGAGATGAGCGATGAGCAGTTCTTC
CDR3aa: CASRRREMSDEQFF

abundance: .
j_gene: TRBJ2-7
v_gene: TRBV18
d_gene: .
CDR3nt: TGTGCCAGCTCACCAGAGACAGTACCGCGCGAGCAGTACTTC
CDR3aa: CASSPETVPREQYF

abundance: .
j_gene: TRBJ2-7
v_gene: TRBV5-1
d_gene: TRBD1
CDR3nt: TGCGCCAGCAGCGCAGGGACAGGGGGGTACTACGAGCAGTACTTC
CDR3aa: CASSAGTGGYYEQYF

abundance: .
j_gene: TRBJ1-5
v_gene: TRBV7-2
d_gene: .
CDR3nt: TGTGCCAGCAGCTCAGCGGGACTCGACAATCAGCCCCAGCATTTT
CDR3aa: CASSSAGLDNQPQHF

abundance: .
j_gene: TRBJ1-2
v_gene: TRBV29-1
d_gene: TRBD1
CDR3nt: TGCAGCGTTGGTACAAGCGGGACAGCTTGGGGCTATGGCTACACCTTC
CDR3aa: CSVGTSGTAWGYGYTF

abundance: .
j_gene: TRBJ2-7
v_gene: TRBV28
d_gene: TRBD2
CDR3nt: TGTGCCAGCAGTTTAGGACTAGCCGTATCGTCGAGCTCCTACGAGCAGTACTTC
CDR3aa: CASSLGLAVSSSSYEQYF

abundance: few
j_gene: TRBJ2-7
v_gene: TRBV10-1
d_gene: .
CDR3nt: TGCGCCAGCAGTGAGTCGACGAGTTCCTCCTACGAGCAGTACTTC
CDR3aa: CASSESTSSSYEQYF

abundance: .
j_gene: TRBJ2-1
v_gene: TRBV6-6
d_gene: TRBD1
CDR3nt: TGTGCCAGCAGTTACTCAGACAGGGTAGGTGAGCAGTTCTTC
CDR3aa: CASSYSDRVGEQFF

abundance: .
j_gene: TRBJ1-1
v_gene: TRBV11-2
d_gene: .
CDR3nt: TGTGCCAGCAGCTCCGTCGTTCCACCCTACACTGAAGCTTTCTTT
CDR3aa: CASSSVVPPYTEAFF

abundance: many
j_gene: TRBJ2-1
v_gene: TRBV29-1
d_gene: .
CDR3nt: TGCAGCGTTGAGGTGAGTAGCGGCAATGAGCAGTTCTTC
CDR3aa: CSVEVSSGNEQFF

abundance: .
j_gene: TRBJ1-1
v_gene: TRBV19
d_gene: .
CDR3nt: TGTGCCAGTAGTCCAACCCGGGCCAACACTGAAGCTTTCTTT
CDR3aa: CASSPTRANTEAFF

abundance: .
j_gene: TRBJ2-1
v_gene: TRBV4-3
d_gene: .
CDR3nt: TGCGCCAGCAGCCAAGTACGCTTTAACAATGAGCAGTTCTTC
CDR3aa: CASSQVRFNNEQFF

abundance: .
j_gene: TRBJ1-5
v_gene: TRBV28
d_gene: .
CDR3nt: TGTGCCAGCAGTTTACTTAGCAATCAGCCCCAGCATTTT
CDR3aa: CASSLLSNQPQHF

abundance: .
j_gene: TRBJ2-5
v_gene: TRBV9
d_gene: .
CDR3nt: TGTGCCAGCAGCGTAGCAGTGGAAGAGACCCAGTACTTC
CDR3aa: CASSVAVEETQYF

abundance: few
j_gene: TRBJ2-5
v_gene: TRBV2
d_gene: .
CDR3nt: TGTGCCAGCGGCGGACTACCCCCAGAGACCCAGTACTTC
CDR3aa: CASGGLPPETQYF

abundance: .
j_gene: TRBJ1-4
v_gene: TRBV11-2
d_gene: .
CDR3nt: TGTGCCAGCAGCCCTGGGGGGGGGAACCAAGGAGAAAAACTGTTTTTT
CDR3aa: CASSPGGGNQGEKLFF

abundance: .
j_gene: TRBJ2-7
v_gene: TRBV4-3
d_gene: .
CDR3nt: TGCGCCAGCAGCCAAGTGCCCGGCGGGCTGTCGTACGAGCAGTACTTC
CDR3aa: CASSQVPGGLSYEQYF

abundance: .
j_gene: TRBJ1-2
v_gene: TRBV28
d_gene: .
CDR3nt: TGTGCCAGCCTCCGACTTGCGGGGGGCGTTTTTAACTATGGCTACACCTTC
CDR3aa: CASLRLAGGVFNYGYTF

abundance: .
j_gene: TRBJ2-1
v_gene: TRBV7-9
d_gene: TRBD2
CDR3nt: TGTGCCAGCAGCTTCGGAGCGGGAGACAATGAGCAGTTCTTC
CDR3aa: CASSFGAGDNEQFF

abundance: .
j_gene: TRBJ2-2
v_gene: TRBV29-1
d_gene: .
CDR3nt: TGCAGCGTTGGGGTGGGGACGCACCCCAACACCGGGGAGCTGTTTTTT
CDR3aa: CSVGVGTHPNTGELFF

abundance: .
j_gene: TRBJ1-1
v_gene: TRBV19
d_gene: .
CDR3nt: TGTGCCAGTGGCCCGCTACTGAACACTGAAGCTTTCTTT
CDR3aa: CASGPLLNTEAFF

abundance: .
j_gene: TRBJ1-2
v_gene: TRBV6-5
d_gene: TRBD1
CDR3nt: TGTGCCAGTTCGAACAGGGGCCATGGCTACACCTTC
CDR3aa: CASSNRGHGYTF

abundance: .
j_gene: TRBJ1-2
v_gene: TRBV7-2
d_gene: TRBD1
CDR3nt: TGTGCCAGCAGTTTAACAGGGGGCCCCTTGACGGTGTATGGCTACACCTTC
CDR3aa: CASSLTGGPLTVYGYTF

abundance: .
j_gene: TRBJ1-5
v_gene: TRBV30
d_gene: .
CDR3nt: TGTGCCACATCCAAGAGTAGCAATCAGCCCCAGCATTTT
CDR3aa: CATSKSSNQPQHF

abundance: .
j_gene: TRBJ2-6
v_gene: TRBV19
d_gene: .
CDR3nt: TGTGCCAGTAGTCGGAGCTCTGGGGCCAACGTCCTGACTTTC
CDR3aa: CASSRSSGANVLTF

abundance: .
j_gene: TRBJ2-7
v_gene: TRBV6-5
d_gene: .
CDR3nt: TGTGCCAGCAGTTACCTCCCCCAGGGGGGGGCCAGCGAGCAGTACTTC
CDR3aa: CASSYLPQGGASEQYF

abundance: .
j_gene: TRBJ2-7
v_gene: TRBV5-1
d_gene: .
CDR3nt: TGCGCCAGCAGCCCTGGACAGGTGAGCGGGGAGCAGTACTTC
CDR3aa: CASSPGQVSGEQYF

abundance: .
j_gene: TRBJ2-2
v_gene: TRBV19
d_gene: TRBD1
CDR3nt: TGTGCCAGTAGTACCTGGGACAGCGTCACCGGGGAGCTGTTTTTT
CDR3aa: CASSTWDSVTGELFF

abundance: .
j_gene: TRBJ1-5
v_gene: TRBV6-6
d_gene: .
CDR3nt: TGTGCCAGCAGTTCGACGGGAGGATTAGGGCAGCCCCAGCATTTT
CDR3aa: CASSSTGGLGQPQHF

abundance: .
j_gene: TRBJ2-1
v_gene: TRBV19
d_gene: .
CDR3nt: TGTGCCAGTAGTATAGGTTGGGGAAATGAGCAGTTCTTC
CDR3aa: CASSIGWGNEQFF

abundance: .
j_gene: TRBJ2-2
v_gene: TRBV27
d_gene: TRBD2
CDR3nt: TGTGCCAGCAGTTTCCGGCTAGCGGGAAGTACCGGGGAGCTGTTTTTT
CDR3aa: CASSFRLAGSTGELFF

abundance: .
j_gene: TRBJ1-2
v_gene: TRBV6-1
d_gene: TRBD1
CDR3nt: TGTGCCAGCAGTGCAGGGGGGTATGGCTACACCTTC
CDR3aa: CASSAGGYGYTF